This is a list of T cell receptor beta chains from one sample in a study of graft-versus-host responses after intestinal transplantation. Clones were sequenced by immunoSEQ multiplex PCR, and TCRdb holds only the in-frame ones, with some missing. The sample records about 98,000 clones, roughly 82% being singletons. Sequenced here: PBMCs, sampled 255 days after intestinal transplant. The receptor set was obtained from a human patient who received an intestinal transplant, so some T cells may come from the graft donor. Both conserved end residues are part of each CDR3. The D gene is left open where the match is weak. Some rows mark clone size as missing; the rest say once, few, many or name a class of expanded clone.

CASSPDSAGGTQYF TGTGCCAGCAGTCCAGACTCCGCGGGAGGGACCCAGTACTTC TRBJ2-5 . TRBD2 TRBV28
CASRTTDREEASQPQHF TGTGCCAGCAGGACCACCGACAGGGAGGAGGCTAGTCAGCCCCAGCATTTT TRBJ1-5 . TRBD1 TRBV28
CASSLALAGSTDTQYF TGTGCCAGCAGCTTGGCCTTAGCGGGCAGCACAGATACGCAGTATTTT TRBJ2-3 . TRBD2 TRBV5-6
CASSFATTFTEAFF TGTGCCAGCAGCTTCGCAACTACTTTCACTGAAGCTTTCTTT TRBJ1-1 . . TRBV7-6
CASSLGSGWGSEQYF TGCGCCAGCAGCTTGGGGTCAGGGTGGGGATCCGAGCAGTACTTC TRBJ2-7 . . TRBV5-1
CASSLGGYEQFF TGTGCCAGCAGCTTAGGCGGGTATGAGCAGTTCTTC TRBJ2-1 . . TRBV13
CASSLGSWGTEAFF TGTGCCAGCAGCTTAGGCTCCTGGGGCACTGAAGCTTTCTTT TRBJ1-1 . . TRBV28
CASSDSEGLGDTQYF TGTGCCAGCAGTGACTCGGAGGGATTGGGAGATACGCAGTATTTT TRBJ2-3 . . TRBV11-2
CASSLADEQYF TGCGCCAGCAGCTTGGCCGACGAGCAGTACTTC TRBJ2-7 few . TRBV5-1
CASSELAGESTDTQYF TGTGCCAGCAGTGAGTTAGCGGGGGAAAGCACAGATACGCAGTATTTT TRBJ2-3 . TRBD2 TRBV6-4
CATSDQQGTYEQYF TGTGCCACCAGCGACCAGCAGGGGACCTACGAGCAGTACTTC TRBJ2-7 . . TRBV15
CASTQTRGAYNEQFF TGTGCCAGCACCCAAACCAGGGGGGCCTACAATGAGCAGTTCTTC TRBJ2-1 once . TRBV2
CASSSDRGGNTGELFF TGTGCCAGCAGCTCCGACAGGGGGGGTAATACCGGGGAGCTGTTTTTT TRBJ2-2 . TRBD1 TRBV5-4
CASSQMRGDYTEAFF TGCGCCAGCAGCCAAATGAGGGGGGATTACACTGAAGCTTTCTTT TRBJ1-1 . . TRBV4-1
CATGQHSGNTIYF TGTGCCACCGGACAGCACTCTGGAAACACCATATATTTT TRBJ1-3 . . TRBV5-8
CASSLLAGDYNEQFF TGTGCCAGCAGCTTACTAGCGGGGGACTACAATGAGCAGTTCTTC TRBJ2-1 . TRBD2 TRBV7-2
CASRPVGPTTEAFF TGTGCCAGCAGGCCCGTAGGGCCAACAACTGAAGCTTTCTTT TRBJ1-1 . . TRBV6-5